This T cell receptor (beta chain) was documented in a study of post-analysis software for immune sequencing data. Study-level background: Recorded disease courses covered relapsing-remitting, secondary progressive and progressive-relapsing multiple sclerosis. Some patients had no subtype annotation.

General study points: Compared with controls, patients had more of five TRBV segments, including TRBV5-6, TRBV5-1 and TRBV20-1.

With regard to this clonotype: Antigen: not known.

Trimming removed 1 base from V and 4 bases from J; junction bases left unmatched: 0. CDR3 length: 13 residues. The V gene's germline CDR1 is LGHDT and CDR2 YNNKEL (reference sequence). The library was made from cDNA and included unique molecular identifiers. TCRdb redid the calling of the PCR reads with MiXCR, one entry per CDR3 protein. The repertoire consists of roughly 400,000 distinct CDR3 sequences, with less than 40% occurring once and the leading ten covering approximately 7.7%. The chain employs TRBV3-1 and TRBJ2-5, with 7 bases lining up with TRBD2. The sample consisted of blood. The sequence came from a girl aged 2 to 10 with multiple sclerosis. CDR3 sequence (DNA): TGTGCCAGCAGCCAAGCTAGCGGAGAGACCCAGTACTTC. Protein product: CASSQASGETQYF.